The sequence of this T cell receptor beta chain was determined in a study of monozygotic twins with inflammatory bowel disease. Points from the study as a whole: Compared with healthy co-twins, IBD patients showed reduced TCRbeta repertoire diversity by inverse Simpson. Fewer clonotypes were shared with others by IBD patients than by healthy twins, especially with disease activity. Concordance status among twins (concordant versus discordant) showed no link to repertoire similarity, possibly from limited power.

The germline V gene encodes CDR1 SQVTM and CDR2 ANQGSEA. CDR3 length: 12 amino acids. Input per TCR library consisted of around 3.5 ug of total RNA. TCRdb re-called the 5' RACE reads; one entry per CDR3 protein, DNA not given. The listing records tens of thousands of distinct CDR3 sequences. A word on this clonotype: Its target is unknown.

The sequencing input was blood. The V gene is TRBV29-1, the J gene TRBJ1-5. The TCR originated in a human donor with ulcerative colitis or Crohn's disease, or a healthy co-twin of an affected twin (not recorded which). The chain's CDR3 is CSFSEPNQPQHF.